This section outlines one TCR beta chain sequence together with its context. This CDR3 region has 14 residues. Germline CDR1 reads MNHEY; CDR2 reads SVGAGI. V dropped 8 bases and J dropped 1 base, with 14 bases sitting between them. How the authors handled the data: Nucleated cell number was recorded as an estimate derived from reference gene primer amplification. Sequencing used immunoSEQ multiplex PCR; TCRdb keeps in-frame clones, though not all of them. Clone size and V and J calls were adopted from that table, with D and trimming inferred from the DNA. The table lists approximately 260,000 clones, approximately 90% of them singletons, with roughly 3.3% in the top ten. This specimen comes from a study of blood T cell repertoires in COVID-19. Across the whole study: Material from acute and convalescent COVID-19 was sourced from the United States, Italy and Spain. PBMCs, B-cell-depleted T cells, or T cells provided the cDNA or gDNA that made up the material.

The sequenced material came from peripheral blood. The TCR was taken from a woman between 40 and 50 years old with acute or convalescent COVID-19. V and J are TRBV6-5 and TRBJ1-1; the D gene is possibly TRBD1 (6 bases). In DNA, the CDR3 is TGTGCCAGCTTAAACAGGGAGGGGAACACTGAAGCTTTCTTT. Protein: CASLNREGNTEAFF.